Listed here are 5 T cell receptor beta chains from one sample, sequenced in a study of molecular identifiers for immune sequencing clone quantification. TCRdb ran MiXCR on the PCR reads and lists one entry per CDR3 protein. The table lists under 600,000 distinct CDR3 sequences, about 20% of them singletons. Material: naive CD8+ T cells from blood, with Jurkat cell RNA spiked in. Subset denoted: FACS-sorted CD8+CD4-CCR7+CD45RA+ naive T cells. Receptors were obtained from a human donor in good health. Some libraries in this study had Jurkat cell RNA spiked in.

The chain employs TRBV7-2 and TRBJ2-5; a possible D gene is TRBD2 (6 bases). V shed 3 bases and J shed 7 bases, with 15 bases lying between them. The CDR3 consists of 14 residues. The germline V gene has CDR1 SGHTA and CDR2 FQGNSA. CDR3 amino acids: CASSFPGLEGTQYF. The DNA for the CDR3 is TGTGCCAGCAGCTTTCCCGGTTTGGAGGGGACCCAGTACTTC.

The gene calls are TRBV4-2 and TRBJ2-5; TRBD2 matches at 13 bases. From germline, CDR1 is LGHNA and CDR2 YNFKEQ. The J segment lost 9 bases and the V segment lost 0 bases, leaving 16 bases of the junction unmatched. The CDR3 loop spans 19 amino acids. The CDR3 DNA follows: TGTGCCAGCAGCCAAGATCGGACTAGCGGGAGATTACGTTTGGAGGCCCAGTACTTC. Amino acid sequence: CASSQDRTSGRLRLEAQYF.

This clonotype was detected many times. The rearrangement uses TRBV7-2 and TRBJ2-1; no definite D call. Trimming left V 4 bases short and J 9 bases short, with 13 bases between. This CDR3 has 13 amino acids. Germline V CDR1 and CDR2: SGHTA, FQGNSA. The chain's CDR3 is CASSSPPEVEQFF. The CDR3 DNA reads TGTGCCAGCAGCTCCCCCCCCGAGGTTGAGCAGTTCTTC.

There are a few counts of this clonotype. The CDR3 reads CASSRDSNWEQYF. The CDR3 DNA reads as TGTGCCAGCAGCCGGGACTCTAATTGGGAGCAGTACTTC. J is TRBJ2-7 and V is TRBV13; D perhaps matches TRBD2 (6 bases). V was shortened by 5 bases and J by 7 bases, with 15 bases between the two germline ends. Germline V gene sequence: CDR1 PRHDT, CDR2 FYEKMQ (reference sequence). The CDR3 length is 13 residues. Complete variable domain (other parts from reference TRBV13 and TRBJ2-7): AAGVIQSPRHLIKEKRETATLKCYPIPRHDTVYWYQQGPGQDPQFLISFYEKMQSDKGSIPDRFSAQQFSDYHSELNMSSLELGDSALYFCASSRDSNWEQYFGPGTRLTVT.

In its sample, this clonotype was seen many times. The chain couples TRBV5-1 to TRBJ2-1, with a possible D match to TRBD2 (6 bases). In germline, CDR1 is SGHRS, CDR2 YFSETQ. Trimming took off 1 base at V and 8 bases at J, with 7 bases between the two ends. The CDR3 is 12 amino acids. Here the CDR3 reads CASSLSSDEQFF. The CDR3 DNA reads TGCGCCAGCAGCTTGTCTAGCGATGAGCAGTTCTTC.